This note documents a single T cell receptor (beta chain) sequence. Its cognate antigen is unknown. The data belong to a study of shared clonotypes between healthy human individuals. Study at large: Samples came from two female and a few male donors aged 18 to 49.

Study findings and constraints: Among donors, clonotype sharing was expected to be affected by sequencing depth. The study found lower generation probabilities in non-shared clonotypes than in those shared by all four donors.

Terminally differentiated effector memory CD45RA+ cells were excluded by CCR7 positive selection of CD45RO-negative cells. Only Caucasian adults living in Nashville, Tennessee served as donors. CDR1 and CDR2 from the germline V gene are MNHNY and SVGAGI (reference sequence). The trim removed 0 bases at V and 2 bases at J, leaving 1 base unmatched. This CDR3 comprises 16 residues. Repertoires were generated with immunoSEQ multiplex PCR, while TCRdb's copy carries only in-frame clones and drops some. The sample carries roughly 2,000,000 clones, just over 90% recorded once. This TCR derives from a man younger than 35 in good health. Some clones in this sample may be carry-over from other donors' samples. The genes are TRBV6-6 and TRBJ2-5, with TRBD2 matching over 12 bases. Sample: naive CD8+ T cells from PBMCs. CDR3 protein: CASSYSGLAGQETQYF. CDR3 nucleotide sequence: TGTGCCAGCAGTTACTCGGGACTAGCGGGTCAAGAGACCCAGTACTTC.